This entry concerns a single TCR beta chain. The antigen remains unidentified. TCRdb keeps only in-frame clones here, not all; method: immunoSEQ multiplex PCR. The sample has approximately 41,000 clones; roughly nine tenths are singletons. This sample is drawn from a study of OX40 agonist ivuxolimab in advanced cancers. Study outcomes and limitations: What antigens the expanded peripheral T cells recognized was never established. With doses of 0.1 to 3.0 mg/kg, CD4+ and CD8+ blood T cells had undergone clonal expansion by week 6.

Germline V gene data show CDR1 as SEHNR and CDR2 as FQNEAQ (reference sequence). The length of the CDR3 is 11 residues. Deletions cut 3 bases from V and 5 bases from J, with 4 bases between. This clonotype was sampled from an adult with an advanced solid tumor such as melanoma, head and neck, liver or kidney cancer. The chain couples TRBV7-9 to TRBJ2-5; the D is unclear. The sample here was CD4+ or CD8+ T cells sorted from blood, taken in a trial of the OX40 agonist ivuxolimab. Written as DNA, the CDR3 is TGTGCCAGCAGCTTTTCGGAGACCCAGTACTTC. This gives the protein CASSFSETQYF.